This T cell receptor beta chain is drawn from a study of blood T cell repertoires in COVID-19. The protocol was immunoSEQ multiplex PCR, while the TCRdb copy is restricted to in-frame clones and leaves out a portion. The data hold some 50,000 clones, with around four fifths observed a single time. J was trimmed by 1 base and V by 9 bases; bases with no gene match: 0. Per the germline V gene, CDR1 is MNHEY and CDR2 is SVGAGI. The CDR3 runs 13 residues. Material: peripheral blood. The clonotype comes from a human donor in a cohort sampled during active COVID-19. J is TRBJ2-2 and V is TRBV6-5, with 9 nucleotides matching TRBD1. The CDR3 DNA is TGTGCCAGGGGACAGGGGAACACCGGGGAGCTGTTTTTT. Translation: CARGQGNTGELFF.